The clone carrying this TCR beta chain was detected once. The table came from immunoSEQ multiplex PCR; TCRdb's copy has only in-frame clones and leaves some out. The table includes tens of thousands of clones, 70% to 90% detected once. The CDR3 runs 14 residues. V lost 5 bases and J lost 9; bases outside the gene matches: 10. Per germline, CDR1 LNHDA and CDR2 SQIVND (reference sequence). The data stem from a study of blood T cell repertoires in COVID-19. Study as a whole: Acute and convalescent COVID-19 specimens originated in the United States, Italy and Spain. PBMCs, B-cell-depleted T cells, or T cells provided the cDNA or gDNA that made up the material.

The sequence derives from a woman aged 80 or over with acute or convalescent COVID-19. This rearrangement joins TRBV19 to TRBJ2-1, with 7 positions matching TRBD1. The sample consisted of peripheral blood. CDR3 amino acids: CASSLLAAGGEQFF. CDR3 DNA: TGTGCCAGTAGTCTCCTAGCAGCAGGGGGTGAGCAGTTCTTC. Based on the CDR3 plus reference TRBV19 and TRBJ2-1, the full variable domain is DGGITQSPKYLFRKEGQNVTLSCEQNLNHDAMYWYRQDPGQGLRLIYYSQIVNDFQKGDIAEGYSVSREKKESFPLTVTSAQKNPTAFYLCASSLLAAGGEQFFGPGTRLTVL.